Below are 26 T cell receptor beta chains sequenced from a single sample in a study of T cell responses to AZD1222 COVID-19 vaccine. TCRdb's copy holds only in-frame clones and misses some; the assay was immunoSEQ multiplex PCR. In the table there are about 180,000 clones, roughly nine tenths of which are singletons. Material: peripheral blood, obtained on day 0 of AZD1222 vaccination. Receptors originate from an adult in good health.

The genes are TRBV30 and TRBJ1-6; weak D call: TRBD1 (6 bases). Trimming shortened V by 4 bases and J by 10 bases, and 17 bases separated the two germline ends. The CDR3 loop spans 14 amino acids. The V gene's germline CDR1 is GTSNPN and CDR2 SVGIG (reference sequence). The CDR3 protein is CAWTLQGGNSPLHF. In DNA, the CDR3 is TGTGCCTGGACCTTACAGGGAGGCAACTCACCCCTCCACTTT.

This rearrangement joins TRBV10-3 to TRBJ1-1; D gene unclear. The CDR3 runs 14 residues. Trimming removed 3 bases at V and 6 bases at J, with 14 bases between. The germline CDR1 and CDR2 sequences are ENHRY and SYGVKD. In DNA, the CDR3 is TGTGCCATCAGTGAAGGACGGACCGAGGCTGAAGCTTTCTTT. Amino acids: CAISEGRTEAEAFF.

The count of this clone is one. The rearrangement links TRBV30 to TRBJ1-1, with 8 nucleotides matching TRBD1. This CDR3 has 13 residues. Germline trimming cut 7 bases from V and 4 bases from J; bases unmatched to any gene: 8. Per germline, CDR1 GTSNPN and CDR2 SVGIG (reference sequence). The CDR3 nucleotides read TGTGCCTCATTCTTTACAGGGGGCACTGAAGCTTTCTTT. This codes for CASFFTGGTEAFF.

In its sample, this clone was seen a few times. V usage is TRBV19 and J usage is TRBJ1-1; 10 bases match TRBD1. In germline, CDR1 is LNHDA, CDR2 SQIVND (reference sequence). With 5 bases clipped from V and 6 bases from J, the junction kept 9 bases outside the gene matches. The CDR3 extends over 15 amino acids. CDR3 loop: CASSPPGQGLSEAFF. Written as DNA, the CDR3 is TGTGCCAGTAGTCCGCCGGGACAGGGGTTATCTGAAGCTTTCTTT.

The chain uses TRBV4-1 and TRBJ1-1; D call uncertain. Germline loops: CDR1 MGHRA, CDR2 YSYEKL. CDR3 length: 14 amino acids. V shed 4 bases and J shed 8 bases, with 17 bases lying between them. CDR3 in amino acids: CASSLSHGLLEAFF. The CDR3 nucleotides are TGCGCCAGCAGCCTTTCCCATGGTTTGTTGGAAGCTTTCTTT.

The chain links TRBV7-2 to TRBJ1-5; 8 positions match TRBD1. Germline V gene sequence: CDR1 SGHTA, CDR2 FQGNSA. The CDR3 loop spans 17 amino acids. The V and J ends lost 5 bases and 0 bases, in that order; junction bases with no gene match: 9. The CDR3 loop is CASSGRTGPYSNQPQHF. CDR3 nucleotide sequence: TGTGCCAGCAGCGGCCGGACAGGGCCGTATAGCAATCAGCCCCAGCATTTT.

In nucleotides, the CDR3 is TGCGCCAGCAGCTTGGCAGGGGGCAGGTTAGAGACCCAGTACTTC. Translating it yields CASSLAGGRLETQYF. The chain links TRBV5-1 to TRBJ2-5; 8 nucleotides line up with TRBD1. The junction had 5 bases not matched to a gene; V was cut back by 0 bases and J by 4 bases. CDR3 length equals 15 residues. The germline gives CDR1 SGHRS, CDR2 YFSETQ. The full variable domain, with the rest looked up from reference TRBV5-1 and TRBJ2-5, is KAGVTQTPRYLIKTRGQQVTLSCSPISGHRSVSWYQQTPGQGLQFLFEYFSETQRNKGNFPGRFSGRQFSNSRSEMNVSTLELGDSALYLCASSLAGGRLETQYFGPGTRLLVL.

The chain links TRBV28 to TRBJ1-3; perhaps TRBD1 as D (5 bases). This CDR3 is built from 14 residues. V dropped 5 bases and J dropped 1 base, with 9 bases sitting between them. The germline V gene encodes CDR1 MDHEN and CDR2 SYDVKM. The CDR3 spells CASSLGGSGNTIYF. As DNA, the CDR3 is TGTGCCAGCAGTCTCGGGGGATCTGGAAACACCATATATTTT.

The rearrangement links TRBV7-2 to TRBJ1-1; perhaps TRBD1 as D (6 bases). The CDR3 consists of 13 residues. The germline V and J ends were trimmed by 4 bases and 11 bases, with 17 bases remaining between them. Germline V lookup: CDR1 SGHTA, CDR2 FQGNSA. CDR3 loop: CASSSYGGADAFF. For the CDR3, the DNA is TGTGCCAGCAGCTCATACGGGGGGGCCGACGCTTTCTTT.

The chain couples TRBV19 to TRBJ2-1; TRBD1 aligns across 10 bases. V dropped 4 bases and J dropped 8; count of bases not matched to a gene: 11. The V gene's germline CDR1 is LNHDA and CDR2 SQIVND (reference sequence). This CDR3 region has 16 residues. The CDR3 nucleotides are TGTGCCAGTAGTACTTACCGGGACAGGGGATTCCATGAGCAGTTCTTC. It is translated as CASSTYRDRGFHEQFF.

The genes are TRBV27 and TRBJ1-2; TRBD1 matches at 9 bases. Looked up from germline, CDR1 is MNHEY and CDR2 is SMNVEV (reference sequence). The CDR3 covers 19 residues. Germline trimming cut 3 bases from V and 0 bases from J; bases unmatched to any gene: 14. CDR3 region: CASSFATGGASPANYGYTF. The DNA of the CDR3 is TGTGCCAGCAGTTTCGCAACAGGGGGCGCCTCTCCCGCTAACTATGGCTACACCTTC.

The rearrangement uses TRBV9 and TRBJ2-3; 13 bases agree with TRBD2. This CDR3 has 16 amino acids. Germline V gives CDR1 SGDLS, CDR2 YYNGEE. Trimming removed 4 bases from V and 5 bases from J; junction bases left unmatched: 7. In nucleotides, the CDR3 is TGTGCCAGCAGCCTACGGACTAGCGGGGGTGGAGATACGCAGTATTTT. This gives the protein CASSLRTSGGGDTQYF.

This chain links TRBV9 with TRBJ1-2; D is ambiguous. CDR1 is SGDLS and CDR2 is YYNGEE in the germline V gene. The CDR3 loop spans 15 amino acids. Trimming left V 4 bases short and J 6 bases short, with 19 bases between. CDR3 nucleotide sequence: TGTGCCAGCAGCCCGAACTTTGAGAACAGTCATGGCTACACCTTC. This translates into CASSPNFENSHGYTF.

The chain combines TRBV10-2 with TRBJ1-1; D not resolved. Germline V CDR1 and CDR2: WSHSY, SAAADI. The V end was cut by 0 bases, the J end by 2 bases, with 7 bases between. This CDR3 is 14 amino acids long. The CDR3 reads CASSESRINTEAFF. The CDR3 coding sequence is TGCGCCAGCAGTGAGTCGAGGATCAACACTGAAGCTTTCTTT.

The CDR3: CSAWGWGGTEAFF. The CDR3 region has the DNA TGCAGCGCCTGGGGTTGGGGTGGGACTGAAGCTTTCTTT. The chain carries TRBV29-1 and TRBJ1-1; no clear D. Trimming shortened V by 7 bases and J by 5 bases, and 17 bases separated the two germline ends. Per the germline V gene, CDR1 is SQVTM and CDR2 is ANQGSEA. The CDR3 totals 13 residues. Combining the CDR3 with reference TRBV29-1 and TRBJ1-1 gives the whole variable domain SAVISQKPSRDICQRGTSLTIQCQVDSQVTMMFWYRQQPGQSLTLIATANQGSEATYESGFVIDKFPISRPNLTFSTLTVSNMSPEDSSIYLCSAWGWGGTEAFFGQGTRLTVV.

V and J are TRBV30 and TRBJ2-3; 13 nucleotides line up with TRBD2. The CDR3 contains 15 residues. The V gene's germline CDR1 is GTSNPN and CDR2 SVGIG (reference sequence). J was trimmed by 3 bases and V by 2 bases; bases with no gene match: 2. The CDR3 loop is CAWSPGLAGTDTQYF. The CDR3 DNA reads TGTGCCTGGAGTCCGGGACTAGCGGGGACAGATACGCAGTATTTT.

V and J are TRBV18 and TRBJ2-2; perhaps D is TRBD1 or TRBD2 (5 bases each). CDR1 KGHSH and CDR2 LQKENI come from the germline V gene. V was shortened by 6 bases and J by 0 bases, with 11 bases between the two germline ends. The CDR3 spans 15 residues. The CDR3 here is CASSTGTANTGELFF. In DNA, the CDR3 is TGTGCCAGCTCGACGGGGACGGCGAACACCGGGGAGCTGTTTTTT.

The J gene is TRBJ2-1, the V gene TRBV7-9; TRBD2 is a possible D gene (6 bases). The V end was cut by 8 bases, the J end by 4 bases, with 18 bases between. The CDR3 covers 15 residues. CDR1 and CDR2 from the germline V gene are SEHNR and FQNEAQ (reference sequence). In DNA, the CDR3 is TGTGCCAGCCAACGGCCCGGGAGCCGGTACAATGAGCAGTTCTTC. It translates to CASQRPGSRYNEQFF.

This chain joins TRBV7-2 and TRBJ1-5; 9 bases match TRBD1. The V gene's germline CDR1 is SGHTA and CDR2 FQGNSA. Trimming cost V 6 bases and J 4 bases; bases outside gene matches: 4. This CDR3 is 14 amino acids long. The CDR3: CASSRGQGNQPQHF. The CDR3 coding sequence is TGTGCCAGCAGTAGGGGACAGGGTAATCAGCCCCAGCATTTT.

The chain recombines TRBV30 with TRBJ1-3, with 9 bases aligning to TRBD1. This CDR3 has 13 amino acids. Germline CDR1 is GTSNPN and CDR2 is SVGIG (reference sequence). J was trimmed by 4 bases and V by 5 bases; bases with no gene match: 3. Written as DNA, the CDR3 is TGTGCCTGGGGACAGGGGTCCGGAAACACCATATATTTT. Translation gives CAWGQGSGNTIYF.

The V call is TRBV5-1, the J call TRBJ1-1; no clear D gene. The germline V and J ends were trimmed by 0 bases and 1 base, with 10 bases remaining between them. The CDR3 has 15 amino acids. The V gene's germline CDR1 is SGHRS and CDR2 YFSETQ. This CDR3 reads CASSLVLGGNTEAFF. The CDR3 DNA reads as TGCGCCAGCAGCTTGGTGTTGGGTGGGAACACTGAAGCTTTCTTT.

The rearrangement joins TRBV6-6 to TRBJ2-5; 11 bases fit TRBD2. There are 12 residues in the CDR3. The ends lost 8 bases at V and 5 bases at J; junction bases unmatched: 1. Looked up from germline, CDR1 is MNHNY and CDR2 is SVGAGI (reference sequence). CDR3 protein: CASWTSGETQYF. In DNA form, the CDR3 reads TGTGCCAGCTGGACTAGCGGGGAGACCCAGTACTTC.

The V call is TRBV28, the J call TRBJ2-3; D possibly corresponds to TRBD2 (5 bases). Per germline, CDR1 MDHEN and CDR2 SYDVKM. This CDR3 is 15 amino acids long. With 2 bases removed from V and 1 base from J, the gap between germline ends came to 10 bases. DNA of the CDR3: TGTGCCAGCAGTTTAGGTGGTAGCGGCACAGATACGCAGTATTTT. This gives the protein CASSLGGSGTDTQYF.

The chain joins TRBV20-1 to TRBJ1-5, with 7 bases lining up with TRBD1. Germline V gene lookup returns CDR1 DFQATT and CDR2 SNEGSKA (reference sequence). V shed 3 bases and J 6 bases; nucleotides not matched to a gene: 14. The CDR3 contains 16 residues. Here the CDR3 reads CSASAPQQGRGQPQHF. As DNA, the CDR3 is TGCAGTGCTAGTGCGCCCCAACAGGGGCGGGGTCAGCCCCAGCATTTT.

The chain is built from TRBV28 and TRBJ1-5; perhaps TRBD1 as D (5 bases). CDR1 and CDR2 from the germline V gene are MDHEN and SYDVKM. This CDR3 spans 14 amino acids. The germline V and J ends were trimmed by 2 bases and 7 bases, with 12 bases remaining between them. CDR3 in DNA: TGTGCCAGCAGTTTAACAGGTGCAAGACAGCCCCAGCATTTT. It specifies CASSLTGARQPQHF.

DNA of the CDR3: TGTGCCAGTAGTCCCTTCTCCGGGACCCGAATAGGGCAGCGCAATCAGCCCCAGCATTTT. It codes for CASSPFSGTRIGQRNQPQHF. The rearrangement links TRBV19 to TRBJ1-5; maybe TRBD1 (5 bases). CDR3 length equals 20 residues. V was pared by 5 bases and J by 2 bases, with 28 bases between. CDR1 LNHDA and CDR2 SQIVND come from the germline V gene (reference sequence).